There are many counts of the clone carrying this T cell receptor beta chain. The antigen is not known. MiXCR, run by TCRdb on the multiplex PCR reads, gives a single entry per CDR3 protein. Of about 270,000 distinct CDR3 sequences in the sample, under 35% were seen once. This sample was included in a study of breast tumors, draining lymph nodes, adjacent tissues. Study findings and constraints: Tumor and nontumor repertoires were significantly more similar in luminal-like than in basal-like breast cancer. Tumor repertoires ranked between lymph nodes and nontumor tissue in diversity, with V and J gene preferences. Data fit most tumor T cells coming from lymph node, expanding in tumor. Tumor T cell lymph node origin was a supported hypothesis, not proven.

Axillary draining lymph nodes of breast cancer patients supplied the node samples. CDR3 size: 17 residues. V lost 1 base and J 0 bases, leaving 16 bases between the germline ends. In germline, CDR1 is SGHTA, CDR2 FQGTGA. This TCR came from a female donor with breast cancer. Some clones in this sample may be carry-over from other donors' samples. The chain carries TRBV7-3 and TRBJ2-7, with D possibly matching TRBD1 (8 bases). Material for sequencing was axillary lymph node tissue. In DNA, the CDR3 is TGTGCCAGCAGCTTAAGGGGGGGCAGGGGGCACTCCTACGAGCAGTACTTC. This sequence encodes CASSLRGGRGHSYEQYF.